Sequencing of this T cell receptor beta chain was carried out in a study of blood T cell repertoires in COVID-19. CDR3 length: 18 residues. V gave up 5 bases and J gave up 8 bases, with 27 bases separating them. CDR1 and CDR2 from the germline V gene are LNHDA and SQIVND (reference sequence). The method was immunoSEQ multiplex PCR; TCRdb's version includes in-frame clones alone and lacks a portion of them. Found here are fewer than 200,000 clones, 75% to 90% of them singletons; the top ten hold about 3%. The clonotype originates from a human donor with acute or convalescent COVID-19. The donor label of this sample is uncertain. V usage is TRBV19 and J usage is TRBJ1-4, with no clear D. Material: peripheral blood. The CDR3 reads CASSSIEAGWEVSEKLFF. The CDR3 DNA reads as TGTGCCAGTAGTTCCATAGAGGCAGGTTGGGAGGTGAGCGAAAAACTGTTTTTT.